This TCR beta chain was documented in a study of blood T cell repertoires in COVID-19. At the level of the study: COVID-19 samples, acute and convalescent, were from the United States, Italy and Spain. Sources were T cells, B-cell-depleted T cells, or PBMCs; the material itself was cDNA or gDNA.

Germline assignment: CDR1 MDHEN and CDR2 SYDVKM. The CDR3 sequence is 16 residues long. Unmatched junction bases numbered 5, after V lost 7 bases and J lost 2 bases. Authors' methods: Scientists estimated how many nucleated cells there were by amplifying reference gene primers. Generated by immunoSEQ multiplex PCR, the TCRdb table keeps only in-frame clones and is missing some. V, J and clone size are those of that table, while D and trimming were read from the DNA. The sample has roughly 63,000 clones, roughly 85% seen once. Sequenced: peripheral blood. The J gene is TRBJ2-6, the V gene TRBV28; 10 nucleotides agree with TRBD1. This receptor was obtained from a human donor in a cohort sampled during active COVID-19. CDR3 nucleotide sequence: TGTGCCAGCAAGATGACAGGGGGCGCTGGGGCCAACGTCCTGACTTTC. It encodes CASKMTGGAGANVLTF. The complete variable domain, with remaining parts taken from reference TRBV28 and TRBJ2-6, reads DVKVTQSSRYLVKRTGEKVFLECVQDMDHENMFWYRQDPGLGLRLIYFSYDVKMKEKGDIPEGYSVSREKKERFSLILESASTNQTSMYLCASKMTGGAGANVLTFGAGSRLTVL.